The 28 T cell receptor beta chains given below trace back to one sample, sequenced in a study of cytomegalovirus exposure and HLA in healthy donors. Primers: 60 Vbeta forward and 13 Jbeta reverse. Assay: immunoSEQ multiplex PCR; the TCRdb copy retains only in-frame clones and omits some. The data contain approximately 150,000 clones, approximately 80% of them singletons. Sequencing was performed on PBMCs. The receptors shown here come from a woman between 35 and 50 years old in good health and CMV-seropositive.

This chain connects TRBV11-2 to TRBJ1-3, with D unresolved. The CDR3 covers 13 residues. The germline V and J ends were trimmed by 3 bases and 10 bases, with 13 bases remaining between them. The germline V gene has CDR1 SGHAT and CDR2 FQNNGV. The chain's CDR3 is CASSFGGRGTIYF. The CDR3 bases are TGTGCCAGCAGCTTCGGAGGCCGAGGAACCATATATTTT.

This sequence joins TRBV15 and TRBJ2-7; TRBD2 agrees at 9 bases. Unmatched junction bases numbered 3, after V lost 0 bases and J lost 3 bases. Germline-derived CDR1 and CDR2 are LNHNV and YYDKDF (reference sequence). The CDR3 sequence is 15 residues long. The CDR3 DNA reads as TGTGCCACCAGCAGAGATTCAGCGGGAGGCTACGAGCAGTACTTC. Its translation: CATSRDSAGGYEQYF.

The genes are TRBV7-8 and TRBJ2-3; no clear D. The germline V and J ends were trimmed by 0 bases and 4 bases, with 5 bases remaining between them. The germline CDR1 and CDR2 sequences are SGHVS and FQNEAQ. The CDR3 covers 13 residues. CDR3 sequence: CASSLALADTQYF. CDR3 in DNA: TGTGCCAGCAGCTTAGCGTTAGCAGATACGCAGTATTTT. Together with reference TRBV7-8 and TRBJ2-3, the CDR3 gives the full variable domain: GAGVSQSPRYKVAKRGQDVALRCDPISGHVSLFWYQQALGQGPEFLTYFQNEAQLDKSGLPSDRFFAERPEGSVSTLKIQRTQQEDSAVYLCASSLALADTQYFGPGTRLTVL.

The chain carries TRBV18 and TRBJ2-1; D is undetermined. The CDR3 has 16 residues. Germline assignment: CDR1 KGHSH and CDR2 LQKENI. V shed 4 bases and J shed 0 bases, with 13 bases lying between them. CDR3: CASSRASGGSYNEQFF. CDR3 coding DNA: TGTGCCAGCTCACGGGCCTCAGGTGGCTCCTACAATGAGCAGTTCTTC.

This CDR3 reads CASSLGTGYGYTF. In nucleotides, the CDR3 is TGTGCCAGCAGCTTGGGGACAGGCTATGGCTACACCTTC. J is TRBJ1-2 and V is TRBV5-5, with 7 nucleotides matching TRBD1. This CDR3 has 13 amino acids. The germline V gene has CDR1 SGHKS and CDR2 YYEKEE (reference sequence). Trimming took 0 bases from V and 4 from J; bases not matched to a gene: 0.

The rearrangement joins TRBV28 to TRBJ1-1; TRBD1 might be the D (6 bases). Trimming cost V 6 bases and J 2 bases, with 10 bases left between them. CDR3 length equals 13 residues. The V gene's germline CDR1 is MDHEN and CDR2 SYDVKM. For the CDR3, the DNA is TGTGCCAGCAGATGGACAGCTAACACTGAAGCTTTCTTT. Protein: CASRWTANTEAFF.

The chain couples TRBV19 to TRBJ2-7; D ambiguous. This CDR3 comprises 14 residues. CDR1 is LNHDA, CDR2 SQIVND, per germline (reference sequence). The V end was cut by 3 bases, the J end by 4 bases, with 13 bases between. CDR3: CASSIRTSEYEQYF. The CDR3 nucleotides are TGTGCCAGTAGTATCCGTACCTCAGAATACGAGCAGTACTTC.

The rearrangement uses TRBV10-3 and TRBJ2-5; 12 positions match TRBD2. Germline CDR1 and CDR2: ENHRY and SYGVKD. V was pared by 5 bases and J by 4 bases, with 5 bases of the junction left unmatched. The CDR3 runs to 15 residues. The CDR3 sequence is CAISSPGLAGETQYF. CDR3 nucleotide sequence: TGTGCCATCAGTTCTCCGGGACTAGCGGGAGAGACCCAGTACTTC.

This clone turned up a few times. The V and J genes are TRBV5-1 and TRBJ2-1; 15 bases line up with TRBD2. Germline assignment: CDR1 SGHRS and CDR2 YFSETQ. V was pared by 0 bases and J by 6 bases, with 4 bases of the junction left unmatched. The CDR3 contains 17 residues. CDR3 loop: CASSLAGLAGGSNEQFF. CDR3 coding DNA: TGCGCCAGCAGCTTGGCGGGACTAGCGGGAGGAAGCAATGAGCAGTTCTTC.

This chain uses TRBV4-1 with TRBJ1-3; tentative D call: TRBD1 (6 bases). There are 17 residues in the CDR3. CDR1 and CDR2 from the germline V gene are MGHRA and YSYEKL. Trimming left V 4 bases short and J 0 bases short, with 16 bases between. The CDR3 protein is CASSPRGGPSSGNTIYF. CDR3 coding DNA: TGCGCCAGCAGCCCCCGGGGGGGGCCCAGCTCTGGAAACACCATATATTTT.

The chain carries TRBV12-2 and TRBJ2-7; the table's D gene call, TRBD1, was not cross checked with the DNA. TRBV12-2 is given as a pseudogene. The CDR3 runs 16 residues. Here the CDR3 DNA reads TGTGCAAGTCGCTACCGGGTAGAGGGGGCGCAATACGAGCAGTACTTC. This gives the protein CASRYRVEGAQYEQYF.

V and J are TRBV6-4 and TRBJ1-1; perhaps TRBD1 as D (6 bases). The CDR3 has 18 residues. CDR1 is MRHNA, CDR2 SNTAGT, per germline. Trimming stripped 2 bases from V and 5 bases from J, with 24 bases between. The CDR3, as DNA: TGTGCCAGCAGTGACGAGGGTGACGGGGGGCATTTAAGGACTGAAGCTTTCTTT. It yields the protein CASSDEGDGGHLRTEAFF.

There are a few counts of this clone. This rearrangement joins TRBV5-4 to TRBJ1-1; 10 bases fit TRBD1. This CDR3 region has 15 residues. Per germline, CDR1 SGHNT and CDR2 YYREEE (reference sequence). Trimming at V came to 2 bases and at J to 2 bases, leaving 3 bases not matched to a gene. The CDR3 is CASSFGTGANTEAFF. The CDR3 DNA reads as TGTGCCAGCAGCTTCGGGACAGGGGCTAACACTGAAGCTTTCTTT.

A word on this clone: Other DNA sequences from this sample encode an identical CDR3 as well. V gene TRBV6-5 combines with J gene TRBJ1-5; no definite D call. Germline assignment: CDR1 MNHEY and CDR2 SVGAGI. Trimming took 0 bases from V and 7 from J, leaving 7 bases between them. This CDR3 comprises 13 residues. The CDR3 loop is CASSYSTGQPQHF. The CDR3 DNA reads as TGTGCCAGCAGTTACTCCACGGGGCAGCCCCAGCATTTT.

The gene calls are TRBV6-5 and TRBJ2-7, with 9 bases lining up with TRBD2. With 0 bases clipped from V and 3 bases from J, the junction kept 3 bases outside the gene matches. Germline CDR1 is MNHEY and CDR2 is SVGAGI. The CDR3 totals 15 residues. The CDR3 region is CASSYSLAGNYEQYF. DNA for the CDR3: TGTGCCAGCAGTTACTCGCTAGCGGGAAACTACGAGCAGTACTTC.

This clone has a single count. The chain joins TRBV19 to TRBJ2-2; D might be TRBD1 (6 bases). The CDR3 is 14 amino acids. The V and J ends lost 4 bases and 5 bases respectively, with 11 bases between them. The germline gives CDR1 LNHDA, CDR2 SQIVND (reference sequence). The CDR3 DNA reads as TGTGCCAGTAGTAGATTACAGGGTACCGGGGAGCTGTTTTTT. Amino acid sequence: CASSRLQGTGELFF. Full variable domain (rest looked up from reference TRBV19 and TRBJ2-2): DGGITQSPKYLFRKEGQNVTLSCEQNLNHDAMYWYRQDPGQGLRLIYYSQIVNDFQKGDIAEGYSVSREKKESFPLTVTSAQKNPTAFYLCASSRLQGTGELFFGEGSRLTVL.

The chain is built from TRBV19 and TRBJ1-4; D is ambiguous. Trimming took off 5 bases at V and 3 bases at J, with 13 bases between the two ends. The CDR3 loop spans 15 amino acids. Germline V gives CDR1 LNHDA, CDR2 SQIVND (reference sequence). CDR3 DNA: TGTGCCAGTAGTGGAGAAGTTCGGTCTAATGAAAAACTGTTTTTT. It encodes CASSGEVRSNEKLFF.

In its sample, this clone was seen once. The rearrangement links TRBV19 to TRBJ1-4; 9 positions match TRBD1. CDR1 and CDR2 (germline): LNHDA, SQIVND (reference sequence). The CDR3 extends over 14 amino acids. V was pared by 5 bases and J by 10 bases, with 8 bases of the junction left unmatched. CDR3 nucleotides: TGTGCCAGTAGTTCGAACAGGGGGCCGGGAAAACTGTTTTTT. As protein: CASSSNRGPGKLFF.

The count of this clone is one. The V gene is TRBV28, the J gene TRBJ2-7, with D possibly being TRBD1 (6 bases). This CDR3 is 14 amino acids long. V was shortened by 2 bases and J by 3 bases, with 11 bases between the two germline ends. Germline V gene data show CDR1 as MDHEN and CDR2 as SYDVKM. The CDR3 DNA follows: TGTGCCAGCAGTTTAGTTGGACAGAGCTACGAGCAGTACTTC. This codes for CASSLVGQSYEQYF. Complete variable domain (other parts from reference TRBV28 and TRBJ2-7): DVKVTQSSRYLVKRTGEKVFLECVQDMDHENMFWYRQDPGLGLRLIYFSYDVKMKEKGDIPEGYSVSREKKERFSLILESASTNQTSMYLCASSLVGQSYEQYFGPGTRLTVT.

V usage is TRBV9 and J usage is TRBJ2-3; 10 positions match TRBD2. The ends lost 3 bases at V and 0 bases at J; junction bases unmatched: 7. From germline, CDR1 is SGDLS and CDR2 YYNGEE. The CDR3 sequence is 17 residues long. The CDR3 DNA follows: TGTGCCAGCAGCGGGGCAGTGACTAGCGGGAGCACAGATACGCAGTATTTT. As protein: CASSGAVTSGSTDTQYF.

V and J are TRBV6-5 and TRBJ1-4, with 10 nucleotides matching TRBD1. This CDR3 contains 15 residues. With 5 bases clipped from V and 4 bases from J, the junction kept 4 bases outside the gene matches. Germline V gene data show CDR1 as MNHEY and CDR2 as SVGAGI. The CDR3 coding sequence is TGTGCCAGCAGTCACCGGGACAGGGGTAATGAAAAACTGTTTTTT. Translated: CASSHRDRGNEKLFF.

The chain combines TRBV7-9 with TRBJ2-7; 8 bases agree with TRBD1. Looked up from germline, CDR1 is SEHNR and CDR2 is FQNEAQ (reference sequence). The CDR3 sequence is 16 residues long. V was clipped by 5 bases and J by 3 bases; unmatched bases: 12. The CDR3 protein is CASSPGGARDLYEQYF. CDR3 sequence (DNA): TGTGCCAGCAGCCCAGGGGGCGCCAGGGACCTCTACGAGCAGTACTTC.

This clone is a singleton in its sample. V is TRBV27 and J is TRBJ1-2; TRBD1 aligns across 7 bases. Germline V lookup: CDR1 MNHEY, CDR2 SMNVEV (reference sequence). This CDR3 is 16 amino acids long. The J segment lost 4 bases and the V segment lost 6 bases, leaving 14 bases of the junction unmatched. CDR3 loop: CASSRTGVAKPYGYTF. CDR3 sequence (DNA): TGTGCCAGCAGCCGGACAGGTGTAGCTAAGCCCTATGGCTACACCTTC.

The V gene is TRBV11-2, the J gene TRBJ2-1; D might be TRBD2 (5 bases). This CDR3 spans 16 amino acids. Looked up from germline, CDR1 is SGHAT and CDR2 is FQNNGV. Trimming shortened V by 3 bases and J by 3 bases, and 15 bases separated the two germline ends. The CDR3 nucleotides read TGTGCCAGCAGCTTTATCAAAAGCGACTACTACAATGAGCAGTTCTTC. Translating it yields CASSFIKSDYYNEQFF.

This chain connects TRBV2 to TRBJ2-5, with D perhaps TRBD1 (5 bases). CDR3 length: 11 residues. In germline, CDR1 is SNHLY, CDR2 FYNNEI. Written as DNA, the CDR3 is TGTGGGGCAGGGTCCATAGAGACCCAGTACTTC. Its protein is CGAGSIETQYF.

This chain joins TRBV2 and TRBJ1-5; D gene ambiguous. CDR1 is SNHLY and CDR2 is FYNNEI in the germline V gene. The CDR3 is 13 residues long. V was cut by 0 bases and J by 7 bases, with 7 bases left in between. The CDR3: CASSEAISQPQHF. CDR3 coding DNA: TGTGCCAGCAGTGAAGCAATCTCCCAGCCCCAGCATTTT.

This chain uses TRBV18 with TRBJ2-1, with 10 bases lining up with TRBD1. The length of the CDR3 is 14 residues. Germline V gives CDR1 KGHSH, CDR2 LQKENI. The V segment lost 4 bases and the J segment 4 bases; nucleotides outside the gene matches: 1. The CDR3 DNA is TGTGCCAGCTCACGACAGGGGGCTTACAATGAGCAGTTCTTC. This codes for CASSRQGAYNEQFF.

J is TRBJ2-5 and V is TRBV28; tentatively, D is TRBD2 (6 bases). Looked up from germline, CDR1 is MDHEN and CDR2 is SYDVKM. This CDR3 comprises 17 residues. V dropped 4 bases and J dropped 4 bases, with 22 bases sitting between them. The DNA for the CDR3 is TGTGCCAGCAGTTCACGCCCCTGGAGGGACCAGGGAGAGACCCAGTACTTC. Residues: CASSSRPWRDQGETQYF.